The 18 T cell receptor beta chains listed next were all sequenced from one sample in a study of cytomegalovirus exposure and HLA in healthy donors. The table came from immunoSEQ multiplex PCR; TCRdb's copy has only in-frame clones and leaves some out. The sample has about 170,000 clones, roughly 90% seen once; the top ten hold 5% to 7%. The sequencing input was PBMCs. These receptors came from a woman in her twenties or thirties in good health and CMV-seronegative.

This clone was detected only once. CDR3 protein: CASSPSGQGAYEQYF. The CDR3 DNA follows: TGTGCCAGCAGCCCGTCGGGACAGGGGGCCTACGAGCAGTACTTC. This sequence joins TRBV6-5 and TRBJ2-7; 11 positions agree with TRBD1. Per the germline V gene, CDR1 is MNHEY and CDR2 is SVGAGI. The CDR3 loop spans 15 amino acids. The V and J ends lost 6 bases and 2 bases, in that order; junction bases with no gene match: 6.

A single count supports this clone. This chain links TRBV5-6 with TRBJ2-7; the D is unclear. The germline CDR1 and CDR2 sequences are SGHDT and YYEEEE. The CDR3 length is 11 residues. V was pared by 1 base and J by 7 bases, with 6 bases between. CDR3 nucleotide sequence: TGTGCCAGCAGCTTGTTGGAAGAGCAGTACTTC. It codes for CASSLLEEQYF.

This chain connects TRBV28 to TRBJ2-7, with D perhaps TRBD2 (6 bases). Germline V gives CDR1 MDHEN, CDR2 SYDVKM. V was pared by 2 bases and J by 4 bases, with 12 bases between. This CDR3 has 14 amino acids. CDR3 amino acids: CASSLAAGRYEQYF. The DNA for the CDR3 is TGTGCCAGCAGTTTAGCCGCGGGAAGGTACGAGCAGTACTTC. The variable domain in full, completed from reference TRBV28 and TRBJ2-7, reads DVKVTQSSRYLVKRTGEKVFLECVQDMDHENMFWYRQDPGLGLRLIYFSYDVKMKEKGDIPEGYSVSREKKERFSLILESASTNQTSMYLCASSLAAGRYEQYFGPGTRLTVT.

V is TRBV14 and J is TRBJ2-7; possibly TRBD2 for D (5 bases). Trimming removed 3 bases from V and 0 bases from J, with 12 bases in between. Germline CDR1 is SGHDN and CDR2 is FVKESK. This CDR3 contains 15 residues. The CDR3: CASSHLGESSYEQYF. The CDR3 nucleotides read TGTGCCAGCAGCCATCTCGGGGAAAGCTCCTACGAGCAGTACTTC.

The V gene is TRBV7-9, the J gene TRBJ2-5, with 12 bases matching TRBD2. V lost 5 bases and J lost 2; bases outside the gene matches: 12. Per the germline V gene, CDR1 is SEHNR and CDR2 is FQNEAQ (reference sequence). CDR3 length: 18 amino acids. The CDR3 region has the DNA TGTGCCAGCAGCGCTACGGTAGGGACTAGCGGGCGACAAGAGACCCAGTACTTC. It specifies CASSATVGTSGRQETQYF. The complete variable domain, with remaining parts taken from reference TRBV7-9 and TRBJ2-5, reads DTGVSQNPRHKITKRGQNVTFRCDPISEHNRLYWYRQTLGQGPEFLTYFQNEAQLEKSRLLSDRFSAERPKGSFSTLEIQRTEQGDSAMYLCASSATVGTSGRQETQYFGPGTRLLVL.

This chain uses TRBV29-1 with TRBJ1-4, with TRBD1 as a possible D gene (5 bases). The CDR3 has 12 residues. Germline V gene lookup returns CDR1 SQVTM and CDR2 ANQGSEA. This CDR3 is CSGGATNEKLFF. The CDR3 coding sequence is TGCAGTGGGGGGGCAACTAATGAAAAACTGTTTTTT.

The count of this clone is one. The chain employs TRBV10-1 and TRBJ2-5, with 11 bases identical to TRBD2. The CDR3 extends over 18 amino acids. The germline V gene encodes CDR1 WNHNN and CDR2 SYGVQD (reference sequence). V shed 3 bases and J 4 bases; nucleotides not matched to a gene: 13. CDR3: CASSEVLAGEGIGETQYF. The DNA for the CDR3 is TGCGCCAGCAGTGAAGTACTAGCGGGGGAGGGGATTGGAGAGACCCAGTACTTC.

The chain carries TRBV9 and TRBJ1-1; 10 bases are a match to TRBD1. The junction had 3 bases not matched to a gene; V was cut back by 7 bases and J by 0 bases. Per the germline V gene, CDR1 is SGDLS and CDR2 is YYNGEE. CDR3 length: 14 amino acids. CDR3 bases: TGTGCCAGCGGGGGACAGGGGATGAACACTGAAGCTTTCTTT. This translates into CASGGQGMNTEAFF.

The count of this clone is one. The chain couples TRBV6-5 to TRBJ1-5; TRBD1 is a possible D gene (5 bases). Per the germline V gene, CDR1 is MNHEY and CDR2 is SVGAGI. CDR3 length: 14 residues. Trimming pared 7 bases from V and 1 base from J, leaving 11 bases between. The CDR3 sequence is CASKQDSSNQPQHF. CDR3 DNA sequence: TGTGCCAGCAAACAAGACAGCAGCAATCAGCCCCAGCATTTT.

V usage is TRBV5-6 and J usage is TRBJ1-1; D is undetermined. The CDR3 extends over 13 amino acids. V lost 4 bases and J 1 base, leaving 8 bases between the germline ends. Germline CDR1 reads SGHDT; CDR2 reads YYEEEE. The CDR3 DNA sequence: TGTGCCAGCAGCCATCTAGAGAACACTGAAGCTTTCTTT. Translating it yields CASSHLENTEAFF.

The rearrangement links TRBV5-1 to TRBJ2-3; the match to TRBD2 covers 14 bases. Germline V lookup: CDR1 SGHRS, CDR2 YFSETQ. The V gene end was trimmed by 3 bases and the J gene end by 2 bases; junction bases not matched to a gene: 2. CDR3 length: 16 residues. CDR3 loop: CASSWGLAGATDTQYF. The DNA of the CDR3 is TGCGCCAGCAGCTGGGGACTAGCGGGAGCCACAGATACGCAGTATTTT.

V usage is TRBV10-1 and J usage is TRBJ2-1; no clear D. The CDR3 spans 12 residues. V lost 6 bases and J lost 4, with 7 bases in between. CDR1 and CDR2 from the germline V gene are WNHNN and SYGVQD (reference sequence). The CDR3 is CASRVNYNEQFF. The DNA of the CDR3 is TGCGCCAGCAGGGTTAATTACAATGAGCAGTTCTTC.

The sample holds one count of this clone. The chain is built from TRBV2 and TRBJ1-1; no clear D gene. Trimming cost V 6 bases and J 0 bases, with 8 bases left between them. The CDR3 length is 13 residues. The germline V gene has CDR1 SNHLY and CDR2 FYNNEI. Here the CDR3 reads CASRVYMNTEAFF. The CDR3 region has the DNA TGTGCCAGCAGAGTTTACATGAACACTGAAGCTTTCTTT.

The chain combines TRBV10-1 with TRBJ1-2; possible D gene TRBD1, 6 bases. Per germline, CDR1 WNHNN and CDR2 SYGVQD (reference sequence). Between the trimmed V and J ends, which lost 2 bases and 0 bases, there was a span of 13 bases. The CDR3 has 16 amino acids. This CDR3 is CASSETDRLANYGYTF. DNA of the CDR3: TGCGCCAGCAGTGAGACGGACAGACTAGCTAACTATGGCTACACCTTC.

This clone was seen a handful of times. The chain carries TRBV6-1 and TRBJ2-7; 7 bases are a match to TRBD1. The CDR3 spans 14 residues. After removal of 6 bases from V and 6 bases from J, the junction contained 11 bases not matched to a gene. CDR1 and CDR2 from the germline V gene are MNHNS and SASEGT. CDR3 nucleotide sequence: TGTGCCAGCAGAGGGGGCTACGCCTCGGCCGAGCAGTACTTC. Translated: CASRGGYASAEQYF.

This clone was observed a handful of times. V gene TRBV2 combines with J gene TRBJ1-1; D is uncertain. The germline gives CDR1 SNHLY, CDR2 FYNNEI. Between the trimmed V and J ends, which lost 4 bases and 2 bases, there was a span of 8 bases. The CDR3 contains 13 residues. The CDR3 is CASSGPHNTEAFF. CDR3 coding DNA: TGTGCCAGCAGTGGACCCCATAACACTGAAGCTTTCTTT. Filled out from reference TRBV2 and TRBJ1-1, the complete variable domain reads EPEVTQTPSHQVTQMGQEVILRCVPISNHLYFYWYRQILGQKVEFLVSFYNNEISEKSEIFDDQFSVERPDGSNFTLKIRSTKLEDSAMYFCASSGPHNTEAFFGQGTRLTVV.

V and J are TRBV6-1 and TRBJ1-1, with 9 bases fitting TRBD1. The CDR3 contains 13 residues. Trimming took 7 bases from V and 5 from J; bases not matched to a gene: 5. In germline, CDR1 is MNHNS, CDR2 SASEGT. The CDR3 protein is CASTRQGGTEAFF. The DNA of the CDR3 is TGTGCCAGCACTAGACAGGGGGGAACTGAAGCTTTCTTT.

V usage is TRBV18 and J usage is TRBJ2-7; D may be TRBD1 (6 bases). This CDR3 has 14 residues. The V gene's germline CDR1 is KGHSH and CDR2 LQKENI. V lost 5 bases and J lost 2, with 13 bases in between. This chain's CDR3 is CASSSDSGAYEQYF. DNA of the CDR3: TGTGCCAGCTCATCGGACAGTGGTGCCTACGAGCAGTACTTC.